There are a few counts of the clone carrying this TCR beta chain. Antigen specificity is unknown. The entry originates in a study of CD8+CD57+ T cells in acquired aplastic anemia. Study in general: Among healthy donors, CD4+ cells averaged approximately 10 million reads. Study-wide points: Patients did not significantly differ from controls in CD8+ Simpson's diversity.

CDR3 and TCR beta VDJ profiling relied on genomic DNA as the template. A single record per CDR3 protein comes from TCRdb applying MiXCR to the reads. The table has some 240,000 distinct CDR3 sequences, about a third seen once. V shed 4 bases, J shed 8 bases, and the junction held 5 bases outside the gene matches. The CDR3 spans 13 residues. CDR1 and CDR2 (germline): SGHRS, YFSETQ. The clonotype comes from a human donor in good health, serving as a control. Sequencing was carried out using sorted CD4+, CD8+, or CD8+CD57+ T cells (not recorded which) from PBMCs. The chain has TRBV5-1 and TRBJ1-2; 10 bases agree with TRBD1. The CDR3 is CASSPDRGGGYTF. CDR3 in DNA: TGCGCCAGCAGCCCGGACAGGGGGGGGGGCTACACCTTC.